The 22 T cell receptor beta chains given below trace back to one sample, sequenced in a study of shared clonotypes between healthy human individuals (dated by TCRdb to 2019 to 2021). The library was generated by the immunoSEQ multiplex PCR assay. The table was pulled from immuneACCESS by TCRdb, which kept in-frame rearrangements only. Such tables lose some clones; where checked, under half of the loss comes from unresolved V genes, and the rest has no known cause. The sample table records 2 million to 2.5 million clones; roughly 94% of these occur just once. The ten largest account for 1.1% of the sample. CD8 naive samples were CD45RO-negative cells positively selected for CCR7, giving a CD45RA+CCR7+ population that excluded TemRA cells. The specimen sequenced was naive CD8+ T cells sorted from blood. The meaning of the sample's cell subset or site label: CD45RA+CCR7+. These receptors originate from a man aged 18 to 35 in good health.

This rearrangement joins TRBV5-8 to TRBJ1-1; D is possibly TRBD1 (6 bases). The CDR3 consists of 14 residues. The V and J ends lost 5 bases and 0 bases respectively, with 11 bases between them. Germline CDR1 reads SGHTS; CDR2 reads YDEGEE. CDR3 DNA: TGTGCCAGCAGGGACAGTACGATGAACACTGAAGCTTTCTTT. It translates to CASRDSTMNTEAFF.

J is TRBJ2-5 and V is TRBV10-2, with D perhaps given as TRBD1 or TRBD2 (5 bases each). Trimming cost V 5 bases and J 5 bases, with 9 bases left between them. The CDR3 is made up of 12 amino acids. Germline-derived CDR1 and CDR2 are WSHSY and SAAADI. The CDR3 DNA follows: TGCGCCAGCAGTCGGGACGACGAGACCCAGTACTTC. Translated, it gives CASSRDDETQYF.

V and J are TRBV10-2 and TRBJ2-7; D remains ambiguous. This CDR3 spans 12 amino acids. V was clipped by 6 bases and J by 0 bases, with 6 bases between them. Germline CDR1 WSHSY, CDR2 SAAADI. The DNA of the CDR3 is TGCGCCAGCAGCCCGAGCTCCTACGAGCAGTACTTC. It translates to CASSPSSYEQYF.

The chain employs TRBV10-3 and TRBJ2-3; D call uncertain. The ends were cut back, 0 bases at V and 2 bases at J, with 9 bases in the middle. CDR3 size: 15 residues. Germline loops: CDR1 ENHRY, CDR2 SYGVKD. The CDR3 spells CAISESTAPTDTQYF. The CDR3 nucleotides read TGTGCCATCAGTGAGTCTACGGCGCCCACAGATACGCAGTATTTT.

This clone occurred a few times. The chain carries TRBV5-4 and TRBJ1-1; D is unclear. V lost 0 bases and J lost 4, with 7 bases in between. The CDR3 extends over 13 amino acids. Germline CDR1 reads SGHNT; CDR2 reads YYREEE (reference sequence). The CDR3 loop is CASSLGLFTEAFF. CDR3 DNA: TGTGCCAGCAGCTTGGGGCTGTTCACTGAAGCTTTCTTT.

This clone has a single count. This chain's CDR3 is CASSPAQGRGYEQYF. The CDR3 DNA is TGTGCCAGCAGTCCTGCTCAGGGGCGCGGCTACGAGCAGTACTTC. The V gene is TRBV7-9, the J gene TRBJ2-7; D is perhaps TRBD1 (6 bases). V was trimmed by 6 bases and J by 3 bases, leaving 18 bases between them. The CDR3 is 15 amino acids. Germline CDR1 reads SEHNR; CDR2 reads FQNEAQ (reference sequence).

V gene TRBV2 combines with J gene TRBJ1-4; D gene ambiguous. The V gene's germline CDR1 is SNHLY and CDR2 FYNNEI. V shed 3 bases and J shed 8 bases, with 10 bases lying between them. This CDR3 is 13 amino acids long. DNA of the CDR3: TGTGCCAGCAGTGAGTCACGCGGAGAAAAACTGTTTTTT. Translating it yields CASSESRGEKLFF.

The V and J genes are TRBV7-9 and TRBJ1-1, with 10 bases identical to TRBD1. Germline lookup yields CDR1 SEHNR and CDR2 FQNEAQ (reference sequence). The CDR3 runs 15 residues. J was trimmed by 3 bases and V by 4 bases; bases with no gene match: 5. DNA for the CDR3: TGTGCCAGCAGCTCTCCCGGGACAGGGGACACTGAAGCTTTCTTT. Its protein is CASSSPGTGDTEAFF.

The V and J genes are TRBV4-2 and TRBJ2-1, with unresolved D. The CDR3 length is 14 residues. From germline, CDR1 is LGHNA and CDR2 YNFKEQ. Trimming left V 0 bases short and J 10 bases short, with 13 bases between. CDR3 in amino acids: CASSQDLGRSEQFF. In DNA, the CDR3 is TGTGCCAGCAGCCAAGACTTGGGCAGGTCGGAGCAGTTCTTC.

This clone was picked up one time. The genes are TRBV25-1 and TRBJ1-3, with a tentative D call TRBD1 (5 bases). From germline, CDR1 is MGHDK and CDR2 SYGVNS. V dropped 1 base and J dropped 3 bases, with 10 bases sitting between them. The CDR3 extends over 15 amino acids. Here the CDR3 DNA reads TGTGCCAGCAGTGAATTAACAGGCGTTGGAAACACCATATATTTT. Translated: CASSELTGVGNTIYF. Full variable domain (missing parts from reference TRBV25-1 and TRBJ1-3): EADIYQTPRYLVIGTGKKITLECSQTMGHDKMYWYQQDPGMELHLIHYSYGVNSTEKGDLSSESTVSRIRTEHFPLTLESARPSHTSQYLCASSELTGVGNTIYFGEGSWLTVV.

On this clone: One junction end does not reproduce the germline sequence, and a read error may be involved. The chain has TRBV5-6 and TRBJ2-2; the D gene is possibly TRBD1 (6 bases). CDR3 length: 18 residues. The germline V gene has CDR1 SGHDT and CDR2 YYEEEE. The CDR3 sequence is CASSLAAGAERGRGELFF. For the CDR3, the DNA is TGTGCCAGCAGTTTGGCGGCAGGGGCCGAACGAGGTCGCGGGGAGCTGTTTTTT.

The chain carries TRBV4-1 and TRBJ2-7; perhaps D is TRBD1 or TRBD2 (6 bases each). V was shortened by 2 bases and J by 2 bases, with 16 bases between the two germline ends. Germline lookup yields CDR1 MGHRA and CDR2 YSYEKL. The CDR3 is made up of 16 amino acids. The CDR3 DNA reads as TGCGCCAGCAGCCAAACCACAGGGAGGTTGGCCTACGAGCAGTACTTC. Its translation is CASSQTTGRLAYEQYF.

V and J are TRBV7-9 and TRBJ1-2, with 11 bases lining up with TRBD1. This CDR3 has 15 residues. Per the germline V gene, CDR1 is SEHNR and CDR2 is FQNEAQ (reference sequence). V dropped 3 bases and J dropped 8; count of bases not matched to a gene: 8. CDR3 in amino acids: CASSFGDRGVDGYTF. CDR3 DNA: TGTGCCAGCAGCTTTGGGGACAGGGGGGTTGACGGCTACACCTTC. Complete variable domain (other parts from reference TRBV7-9 and TRBJ1-2): DTGVSQNPRHKITKRGQNVTFRCDPISEHNRLYWYRQTLGQGPEFLTYFQNEAQLEKSRLLSDRFSAERPKGSFSTLEIQRTEQGDSAMYLCASSFGDRGVDGYTFGSGTRLTVV.

This rearrangement joins TRBV11-1 to TRBJ1-5; D might be TRBD1 (5 bases). The germline V and J ends were trimmed by 9 bases and 4 bases, with 16 bases remaining between them. The CDR3 runs to 14 residues. Germline loops: CDR1 SGHAT, CDR2 FQDESV (reference sequence). The CDR3 sequence is CASRRERGNQPQHF. DNA for the CDR3: TGTGCCAGTCGTCGGGAGAGGGGAAATCAGCCCCAGCATTTT.

This sequence joins TRBV9 and TRBJ1-1; TRBD1 agrees at 9 bases. In germline, CDR1 is SGDLS, CDR2 YYNGEE. J lost 4 bases, V lost 6 bases, and 4 bases had no gene match. The CDR3 is made up of 13 amino acids. DNA for the CDR3: TGTGCCAGCACTACAGGGGGCTCCACTGAAGCTTTCTTT. Translating it yields CASTTGGSTEAFF.

V is TRBV6-6 and J is TRBJ1-1; no clear D. CDR1 MNHNY and CDR2 SVGAGI come from the germline V gene (reference sequence). Between the trimmed V and J ends, which lost 7 bases and 1 base, there was a span of 16 bases. The CDR3 contains 15 residues. The CDR3 reads CASNKVPVTNTEAFF. DNA of the CDR3: TGTGCCAGCAACAAAGTCCCGGTGACGAACACTGAAGCTTTCTTT.

The V gene is TRBV6-5, the J gene TRBJ1-3; no clear D. Per germline, CDR1 MNHEY and CDR2 SVGAGI. V was cut by 3 bases and J by 1 base, with 10 bases left in between. CDR3 size: 15 residues. CDR3 sequence (DNA): TGTGCCAGCAGTTATTTCCAAGGGTCTGGAAACACCATATATTTT. This encodes CASSYFQGSGNTIYF.

The chain's CDR3 is CASSLATRASEQFF. Here the CDR3 DNA reads TGTGCCAGCAGCTTGGCCACTAGGGCTTCTGAGCAGTTCTTC. The V call is TRBV5-8, the J call TRBJ2-1; a possible D gene is TRBD2 (5 bases). Trimming left V 0 bases short and J 9 bases short, with 13 bases between. In germline, CDR1 is SGHTS, CDR2 YDEGEE. This CDR3 spans 14 amino acids.

The CDR3 spells CASSKAQTKWDLQETQYF. The CDR3 nucleotides read TGTGCCAGCAGCAAAGCGCAGACGAAATGGGATTTGCAAGAGACCCAGTACTTC. The chain combines TRBV21-1 with TRBJ2-5. TRBV21-1 is recorded as a pseudogene. The CDR3 runs 18 residues.

V is TRBV5-4 and J is TRBJ2-7, with 8 nucleotides matching TRBD1. Trimming at V came to 2 bases and at J to 7 bases, leaving 11 bases not matched to a gene. In germline, CDR1 is SGHNT, CDR2 YYREEE (reference sequence). The CDR3 loop spans 15 amino acids. CDR3 region: CASSFVTGGTQEQYF. As DNA, the CDR3 is TGTGCCAGCAGCTTCGTCACAGGGGGGACGCAAGAGCAGTACTTC.

This chain links TRBV5-1 with TRBJ2-2; D gene unclear. V lost 3 bases and J lost 6, with 6 bases in between. CDR3 length equals 12 residues. Germline V gives CDR1 SGHRS, CDR2 YFSETQ. CDR3 residues: CASSYVSGELFF. Here the CDR3 DNA reads TGCGCCAGCAGCTACGTTTCCGGGGAGCTGTTTTTT. The variable domain in full, with the rest retrieved from reference TRBV5-1 and TRBJ2-2, is KAGVTQTPRYLIKTRGQQVTLSCSPISGHRSVSWYQQTPGQGLQFLFEYFSETQRNKGNFPGRFSGRQFSNSRSEMNVSTLELGDSALYLCASSYVSGELFFGEGSRLTVL.

Points on this clone: This sample includes further DNA sequences coding for the same CDR3. V gene TRBV6-5 combines with J gene TRBJ2-3, with D perhaps matching TRBD2 (6 bases). The length of the CDR3 is 13 residues. Trimming removed 2 bases at V and 4 bases at J, with 7 bases between. Looked up from germline, CDR1 is MNHEY and CDR2 is SVGAGI. In DNA, the CDR3 is TGTGCCAGCAGTTACGGAGGGGCAGATACGCAGTATTTT. Encoded protein: CASSYGGADTQYF.